Below are 3 T cell receptor beta chains sequenced from a single sample in a study of T cell responses to AZD1222 COVID-19 vaccine. The table came from immunoSEQ multiplex PCR; TCRdb's copy has only in-frame clones and leaves some out. The data hold 130,000 to 150,000 clones, with approximately 89% observed a single time. The material was peripheral blood, obtained on day 0 of AZD1222 vaccination. These TCRs come from an adult in good health.

This rearrangement joins TRBV10-3 to TRBJ1-2; D possibly corresponds to TRBD1 (5 bases). The CDR3 runs 16 residues. Germline lookup yields CDR1 ENHRY and CDR2 SYGVKD. With 2 bases removed from V and 8 bases from J, the gap between germline ends came to 21 bases. The CDR3 is CAISERWGGGPVGYTF. The DNA for the CDR3 is TGTGCCATCAGTGAGAGGTGGGGGGGTGGTCCGGTCGGCTACACCTTC.

The chain recombines TRBV3-1 (or the pseudogene TRBV3-2) with TRBJ1-2; D not certain. The germline CDR1 and CDR2 sequences are LGHDT and YNNKEL (reference sequence). CDR3 length: 16 residues. V gave up 2 bases and J gave up 0 bases, with 13 bases separating them. The CDR3 sequence is CASSQRYASANYGYTF. CDR3 in DNA: TGTGCCAGCAGCCAACGGTACGCGTCTGCTAACTATGGCTACACCTTC.

This chain joins TRBV6-2 or TRBV6-3 and TRBJ1-2, with D maybe TRBD1 (5 bases). This CDR3 contains 14 residues. The V and J ends lost 5 bases and 12 bases respectively, with 22 bases between them. Germline-derived CDR1 and CDR2 are MNHEY and SVGEGT. Written as DNA, the CDR3 is TGTGCCAGCAGTCTGGCCACTTATGGGGGTCGTGACACCTTC. Its translation: CASSLATYGGRDTF.